Each of the 17 T cell receptor beta chains below was sequenced from the same sample in a study of metastatic and nonmetastatic thyroid tumors. TCRdb used MiXCR to call clones anew from the PCR reads. The sample shows about 45,000 clones, about 3.3% of them seen only once. Every patient was untreated before thyroid surgery. The sample taken for sequencing was blood. These receptors all come from a female donor with papillary thyroid cancer or a benign thyroid nodule (not recorded which). Some clones in this sample may be carry-over from other donors' samples.

There are many counts of this clone. The V and J genes are TRBV10-2 and TRBJ2-1, with no clear D. This CDR3 is built from 14 residues. CDR1 and CDR2 from the germline V gene are WSHSY and SAAADI. V was shortened by 3 bases and J by 5 bases, with 11 bases between the two germline ends. The CDR3 nucleotides are TGCGCCAGCAGTGATTTTGGCCAGAACAATGAGCAGTTCTTC. The encoded protein is CASSDFGQNNEQFF.

The genes are TRBV6-1 and TRBJ1-1; D call uncertain. CDR1 is MNHNS and CDR2 is SASEGT in the germline V gene. Trimming took 1 base from V and 4 from J, leaving 13 bases between them. The CDR3 length is 15 residues. CDR3 amino acids: CASSEVTDGATEAFF. The CDR3, as DNA: TGTGCCAGCAGTGAAGTCACGGACGGAGCCACTGAAGCTTTCTTT.

This clone is deemed medium-sized. V is TRBV6-1 and J is TRBJ2-6; possible D gene TRBD1, 5 bases. V lost 2 bases to trimming and J lost 1 base, with 9 bases between them. The V gene's germline CDR1 is MNHNS and CDR2 SASEGT. This CDR3 has 16 residues. The CDR3 protein is CASSEQGLSGANVLTF. CDR3 DNA: TGTGCCAGCAGTGAACAGGGTCTATCTGGGGCCAACGTCCTGACTTTC.

This clone was observed at least ten times. The chain joins TRBV2 to TRBJ1-5; 7 bases are shared with TRBD1. V dropped 5 bases and J dropped 7; count of bases not matched to a gene: 5. Germline V gene sequence: CDR1 SNHLY, CDR2 FYNNEI. CDR3 length: 13 amino acids. Here the CDR3 reads CASSKTGSQPQHF. The CDR3 region has the DNA TGTGCCAGCAGTAAGACAGGGAGCCAGCCCCAGCATTTT.

This clone was observed a few times. The V call is TRBV14, the J call TRBJ1-2; D perhaps matches TRBD1 (6 bases). Germline V lookup: CDR1 SGHDN, CDR2 FVKESK. V shed 4 bases and J shed 4 bases, with 19 bases lying between them. This CDR3 has 16 residues. DNA of the CDR3: TGTGCCAGCAGCCGAGTGACAGGACGCGCTCCCTATGGCTACACCTTC. This gives the protein CASSRVTGRAPYGYTF.

Ten or more counts support this clone. The chain joins TRBV28 to TRBJ1-4; the D is unclear. Germline V lookup: CDR1 MDHEN, CDR2 SYDVKM. The germline V and J ends were trimmed by 4 bases and 0 bases, with 9 bases remaining between them. The CDR3 consists of 15 residues. The CDR3 spells CASSSVQATNEKLFF. In DNA, the CDR3 is TGTGCCAGCAGTTCCGTCCAGGCAACTAATGAAAAACTGTTTTTT.

Relative to its sample, this clone is medium-sized (0.01 to 0.1%). The J gene is TRBJ2-1, the V gene TRBV12-3 or TRBV12-4; D ambiguous. Trimming removed 2 bases from V and 7 bases from J, with 12 bases in between. The length of the CDR3 is 14 residues. CDR3 bases: TGTGCCAGCAGTTTATTCGATAGTCATAATGAGCAGTTCTTC. Amino acids: CASSLFDSHNEQFF.

This clone was detected ten times or more. The chain links TRBV12-3 or TRBV12-4 to TRBJ1-4; TRBD1 might be the D (5 bases). The V and J ends lost 4 bases and 7 bases respectively, with 10 bases between them. CDR3 length equals 13 residues. The CDR3 nucleotides are TGTGCCAGCAGTTCCAGGGAGGTTGAAAAACTGTTTTTT. It is translated as CASSSREVEKLFF.

This clone has more than one count but fewer than ten. The junction does not match germline at one end; this may be a read error. The sample holds other DNA sequences that translate to the same CDR3. The rearrangement links TRBV6-1 to TRBJ2-2; D may be TRBD2 (6 bases). CDR1 and CDR2 (germline): MNHNS, SASEGT. The CDR3 consists of 14 residues. CDR3 residues: CASSEAGRVGELFF. CDR3 sequence (DNA): TGTGCCAGCAGCGAAGCGGGCCGGGTCGGGGAGCTGTTTTTT.

V usage is TRBV6-1 and J usage is TRBJ1-2, with 10 bases lining up with TRBD1. CDR1 and CDR2 (germline): MNHNS, SASEGT. V trimming: 8 bases; J trimming: 3 bases; junction bases outside the gene matches: 9. The CDR3 loop spans 15 amino acids. The CDR3 sequence: CASPGQGQGDYGYTF. The DNA for the CDR3 is TGTGCCAGCCCGGGACAGGGGCAGGGTGACTATGGCTACACCTTC.

There are many counts of this clone. This sequence joins TRBV28 and TRBJ2-7; D may be TRBD2 (7 bases). CDR1 is MDHEN and CDR2 is SYDVKM in the germline V gene. The V end lost 1 base, the J end lost 3 bases, and 22 bases lay between the germline ends. The length of the CDR3 is 18 residues. CDR3 protein: CASSLYSSGGGKGYEQYF. The CDR3, as DNA: TGTGCCAGCAGTTTATATTCTAGCGGAGGGGGAAAGGGCTACGAGCAGTACTTC. The whole variable domain, remainder taken from reference TRBV28 and TRBJ2-7, is DVKVTQSSRYLVKRTGEKVFLECVQDMDHENMFWYRQDPGLGLRLIYFSYDVKMKEKGDIPEGYSVSREKKERFSLILESASTNQTSMYLCASSLYSSGGGKGYEQYFGPGTRLTVT.

This clone was seen a few times. The rearrangement uses TRBV19 and TRBJ2-3, with no clear D. CDR3 size: 14 residues. Trimming left V 5 bases short and J 4 bases short, with 13 bases between. Germline V gene sequence: CDR1 LNHDA, CDR2 SQIVND (reference sequence). The CDR3 nucleotides are TGTGCCAGTAGTCCCCAGTTCATGTCAGATACGCAGTATTTT. This sequence encodes CASSPQFMSDTQYF.

The CDR3 loop reads CASSEEGNQPQHF. The DNA of the CDR3 is TGTGCCAGCAGTGAAGAGGGGAATCAGCCCCAGCATTTT. V and J are TRBV6-1 and TRBJ1-5, with a possible D match to TRBD1 (5 bases). This CDR3 is 13 amino acids long. Germline V lookup: CDR1 MNHNS, CDR2 SASEGT. With 1 base removed from V and 4 bases from J, the gap between germline ends came to 5 bases.

The sample holds many counts of this clone. V is TRBV19 and J is TRBJ2-7, with D unclear. Germline V gives CDR1 LNHDA, CDR2 SQIVND (reference sequence). CDR3 length: 15 residues. Trimming stripped 3 bases from V and 2 bases from J, with 14 bases between. The CDR3 DNA is TGTGCCAGTAGTATGAATAGGCTAGATCCCTACGAGCAGTACTTC. It specifies CASSMNRLDPYEQYF. Full variable domain (outside the CDR3, taken from reference TRBV19 and TRBJ2-7): DGGITQSPKYLFRKEGQNVTLSCEQNLNHDAMYWYRQDPGQGLRLIYYSQIVNDFQKGDIAEGYSVSREKKESFPLTVTSAQKNPTAFYLCASSMNRLDPYEQYFGPGTRLTVT.

In this sample, this clone turned up a few times. The chain has TRBV6-1 and TRBJ2-3, with 9 bases that match TRBD2. There are 16 residues in the CDR3. After removal of 1 base from V and 3 bases from J, the junction contained 5 bases not matched to a gene. Germline V gives CDR1 MNHNS, CDR2 SASEGT. CDR3 DNA sequence: TGTGCCAGCAGTGAAGTTAGCGGGAGTGCGACAGATACGCAGTATTTT. It codes for CASSEVSGSATDTQYF.

The chain joins TRBV11-2 to TRBJ2-1; D might be TRBD2 (6 bases). With 0 bases removed from V and 8 bases from J, the gap between germline ends came to 14 bases. The CDR3 loop spans 15 amino acids. CDR1 is SGHAT and CDR2 is FQNNGV in the germline V gene. The CDR3 DNA sequence: TGTGCCAGCAGCTTAGACGGACGCCCGGGGGATGAGCAGTTCTTC. Encoded protein: CASSLDGRPGDEQFF.

In this sample, this clone turned up a few times. At one end the junction does not follow the germline gene, possibly because of a read error. The CDR3, as DNA: TGTGCCAGTAGTTTGTTGGAGGTGGGTGTGGAGCAGTACTTC. This codes for CASSLLEVGVEQYF. The chain combines TRBV12-3 or TRBV12-4 with TRBJ2-7; possibly TRBD2 for D (5 bases). This CDR3 is 14 amino acids long.